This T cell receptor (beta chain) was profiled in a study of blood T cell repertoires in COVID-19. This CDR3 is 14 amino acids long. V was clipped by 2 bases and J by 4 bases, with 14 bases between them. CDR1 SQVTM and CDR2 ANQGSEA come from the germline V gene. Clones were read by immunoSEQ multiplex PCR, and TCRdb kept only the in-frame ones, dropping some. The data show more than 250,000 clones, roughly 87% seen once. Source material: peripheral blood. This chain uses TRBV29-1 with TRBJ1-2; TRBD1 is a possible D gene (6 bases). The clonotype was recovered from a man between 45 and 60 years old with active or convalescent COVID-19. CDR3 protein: CSVETQDSLYGYTF. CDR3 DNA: TGCAGCGTTGAAACCCAGGACAGCCTCTATGGCTACACCTTC.